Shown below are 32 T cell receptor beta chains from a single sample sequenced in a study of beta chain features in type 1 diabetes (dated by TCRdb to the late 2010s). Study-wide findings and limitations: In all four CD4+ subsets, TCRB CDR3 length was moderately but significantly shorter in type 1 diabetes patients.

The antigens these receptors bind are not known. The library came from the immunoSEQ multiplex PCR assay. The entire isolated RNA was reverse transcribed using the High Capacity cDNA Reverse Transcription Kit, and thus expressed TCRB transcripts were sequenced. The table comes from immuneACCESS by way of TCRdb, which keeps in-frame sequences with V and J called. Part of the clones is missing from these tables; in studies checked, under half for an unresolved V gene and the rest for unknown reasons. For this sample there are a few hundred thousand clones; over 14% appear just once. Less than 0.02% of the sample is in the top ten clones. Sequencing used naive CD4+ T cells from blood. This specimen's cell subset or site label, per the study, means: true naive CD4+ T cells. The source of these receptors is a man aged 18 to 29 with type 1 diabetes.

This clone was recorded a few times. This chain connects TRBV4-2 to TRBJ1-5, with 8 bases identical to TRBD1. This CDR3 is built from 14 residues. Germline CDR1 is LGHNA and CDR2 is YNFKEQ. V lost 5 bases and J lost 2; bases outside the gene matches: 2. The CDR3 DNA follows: TGTGCCAGCAGCTTGGACAGGGGCAATCAGCCCCAGCATTTT. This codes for CASSLDRGNQPQHF.

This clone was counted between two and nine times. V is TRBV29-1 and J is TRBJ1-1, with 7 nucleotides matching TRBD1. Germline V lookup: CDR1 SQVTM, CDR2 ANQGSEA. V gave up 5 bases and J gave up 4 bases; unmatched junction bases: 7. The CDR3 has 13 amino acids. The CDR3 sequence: CSVQGVTGTEAFF. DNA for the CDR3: TGCAGCGTTCAGGGGGTGACTGGCACTGAAGCTTTCTTT.

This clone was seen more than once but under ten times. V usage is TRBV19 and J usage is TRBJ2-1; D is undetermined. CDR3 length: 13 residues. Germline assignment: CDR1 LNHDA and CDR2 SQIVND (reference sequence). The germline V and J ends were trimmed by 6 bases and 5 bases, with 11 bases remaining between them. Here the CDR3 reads CASRRRSHNEQFF. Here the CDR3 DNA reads TGTGCCAGTAGACGGAGATCACACAATGAGCAGTTCTTC.

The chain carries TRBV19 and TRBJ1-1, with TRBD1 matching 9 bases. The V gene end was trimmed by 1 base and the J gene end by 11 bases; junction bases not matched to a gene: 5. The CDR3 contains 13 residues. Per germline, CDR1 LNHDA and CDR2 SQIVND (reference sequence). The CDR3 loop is CASSIASGQGAFF. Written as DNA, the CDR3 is TGTGCCAGTAGTATAGCGTCGGGACAGGGTGCTTTCTTT.

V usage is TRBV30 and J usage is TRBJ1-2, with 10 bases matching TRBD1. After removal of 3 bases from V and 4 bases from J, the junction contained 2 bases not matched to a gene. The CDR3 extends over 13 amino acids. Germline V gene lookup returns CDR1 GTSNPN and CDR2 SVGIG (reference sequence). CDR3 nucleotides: TGTGCCTGGAGGACAGGGGGCGGCTATGGCTACACCTTC. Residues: CAWRTGGGYGYTF.

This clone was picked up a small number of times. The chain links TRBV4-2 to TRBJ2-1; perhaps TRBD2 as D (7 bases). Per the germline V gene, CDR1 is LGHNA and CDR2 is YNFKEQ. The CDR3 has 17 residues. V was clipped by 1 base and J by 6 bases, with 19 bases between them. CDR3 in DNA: TGTGCCAGCAGCCAAGCCGTTGGGAGGGGGAATGGCAATGAGCAGTTCTTC. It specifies CASSQAVGRGNGNEQFF.

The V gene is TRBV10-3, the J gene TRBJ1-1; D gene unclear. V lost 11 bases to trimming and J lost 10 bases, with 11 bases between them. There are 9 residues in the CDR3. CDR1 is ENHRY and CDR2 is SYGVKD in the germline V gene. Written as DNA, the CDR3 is TGTGCCGGGTCGGCGGGAGCTTTCTTT. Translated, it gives CAGSAGAFF.

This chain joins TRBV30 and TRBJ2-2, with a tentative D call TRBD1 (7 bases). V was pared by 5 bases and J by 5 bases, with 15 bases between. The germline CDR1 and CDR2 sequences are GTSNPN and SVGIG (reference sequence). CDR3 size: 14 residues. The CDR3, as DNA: TGTGCCTGGGGAGGCGGGACAGCAACCGGGGAGCTGTTTTTT. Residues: CAWGGGTATGELFF.

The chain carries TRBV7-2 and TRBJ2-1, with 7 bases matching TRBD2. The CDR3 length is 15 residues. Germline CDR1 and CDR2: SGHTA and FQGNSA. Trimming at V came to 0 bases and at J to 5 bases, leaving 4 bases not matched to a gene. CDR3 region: CASSLARAGNNEQFF. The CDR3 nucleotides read TGTGCCAGCAGCTTAGCGCGAGCGGGGAACAATGAGCAGTTCTTC.

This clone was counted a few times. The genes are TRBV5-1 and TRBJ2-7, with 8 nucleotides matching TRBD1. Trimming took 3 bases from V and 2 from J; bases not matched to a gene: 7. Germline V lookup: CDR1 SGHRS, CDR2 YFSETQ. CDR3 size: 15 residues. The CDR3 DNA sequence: TGCGCCAGCAGCTCACCCGGGACAGGTACCTACGAGCAGTACTTC. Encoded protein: CASSSPGTGTYEQYF.

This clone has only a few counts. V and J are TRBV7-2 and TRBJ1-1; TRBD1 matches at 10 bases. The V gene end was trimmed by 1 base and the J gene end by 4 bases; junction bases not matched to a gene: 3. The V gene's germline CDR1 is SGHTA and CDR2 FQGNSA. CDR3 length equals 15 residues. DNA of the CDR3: TGTGCCAGCAGCTTAGTTGGGACAGGGGTCACTGAAGCTTTCTTT. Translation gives CASSLVGTGVTEAFF. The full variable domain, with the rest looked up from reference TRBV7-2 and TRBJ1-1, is GAGVSQSPSNKVTEKGKDVELRCDPISGHTALYWYRQSLGQGLEFLIYFQGNSAPDKSGLPSDRFSAERTGGSVSTLTIQRTQQEDSAVYLCASSLVGTGVTEAFFGQGTRLTVV.

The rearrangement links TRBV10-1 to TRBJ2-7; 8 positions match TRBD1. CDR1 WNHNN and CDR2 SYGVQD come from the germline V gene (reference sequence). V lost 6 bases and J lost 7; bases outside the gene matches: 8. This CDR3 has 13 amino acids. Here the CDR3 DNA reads TGCGCCAGCAGAGGACAGGGACCGTGGGAGCAGTACTTC. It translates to CASRGQGPWEQYF.

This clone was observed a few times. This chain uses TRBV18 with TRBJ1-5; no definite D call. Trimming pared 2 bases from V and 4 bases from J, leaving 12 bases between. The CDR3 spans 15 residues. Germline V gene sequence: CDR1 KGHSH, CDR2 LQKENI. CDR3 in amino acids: CASSPIRVRNQPQHF. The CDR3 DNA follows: TGTGCCAGCTCACCAATCCGGGTTCGGAATCAGCCCCAGCATTTT.

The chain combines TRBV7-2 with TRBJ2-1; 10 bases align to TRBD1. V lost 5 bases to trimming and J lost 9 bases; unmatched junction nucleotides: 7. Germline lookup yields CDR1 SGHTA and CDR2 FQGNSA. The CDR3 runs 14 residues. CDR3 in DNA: TGTGCCAGCAGCCCAACCAGGACAGGGGGTGAGCAGTTCTTC. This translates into CASSPTRTGGEQFF.

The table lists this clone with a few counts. CDR3 in DNA: TGCGCCAGCGGAAGAGGGGAGGAGGGGACTGAAGCTTTCTTT. It encodes CASGRGEEGTEAFF. The chain joins TRBV5-1 to TRBJ1-1; weak D call: TRBD1 (5 bases). Per the germline V gene, CDR1 is SGHRS and CDR2 is YFSETQ. This CDR3 is built from 14 residues. The ends were cut back, 7 bases at V and 5 bases at J, with 18 bases in the middle.

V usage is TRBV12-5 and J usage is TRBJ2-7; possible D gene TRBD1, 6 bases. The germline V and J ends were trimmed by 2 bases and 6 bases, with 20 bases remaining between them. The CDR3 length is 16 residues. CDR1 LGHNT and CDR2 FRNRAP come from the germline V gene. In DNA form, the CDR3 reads TGTGCTAGTGGTTTGTCGTTTGGACAGACCACGGGCGAGCAGTACTTC. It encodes CASGLSFGQTTGEQYF.

The CDR3 region is CASSFAGMRGNTIYF. The CDR3 DNA is TGTGCCAGCAGTTTCGCAGGGATGAGGGGAAACACCATATATTTT. V gene TRBV28 combines with J gene TRBJ1-3; TRBD1 might be the D (5 bases). Germline loops: CDR1 MDHEN, CDR2 SYDVKM. V was trimmed by 3 bases and J by 4 bases, leaving 13 bases between them. The length of the CDR3 is 15 residues.

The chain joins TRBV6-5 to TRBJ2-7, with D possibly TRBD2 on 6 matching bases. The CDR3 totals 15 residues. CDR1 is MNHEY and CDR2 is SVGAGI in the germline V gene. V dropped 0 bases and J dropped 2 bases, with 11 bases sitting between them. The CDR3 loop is CASSYSWRDPYEQYF. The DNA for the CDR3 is TGTGCCAGCAGTTACTCGTGGAGGGACCCCTACGAGCAGTACTTC.

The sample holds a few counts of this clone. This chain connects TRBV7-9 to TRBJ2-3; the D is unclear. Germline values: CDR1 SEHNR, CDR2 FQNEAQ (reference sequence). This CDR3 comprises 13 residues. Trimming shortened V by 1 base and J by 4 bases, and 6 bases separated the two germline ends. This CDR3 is CASSLDGPDTQYF. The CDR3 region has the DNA TGTGCCAGCAGCTTAGATGGGCCAGATACGCAGTATTTT.

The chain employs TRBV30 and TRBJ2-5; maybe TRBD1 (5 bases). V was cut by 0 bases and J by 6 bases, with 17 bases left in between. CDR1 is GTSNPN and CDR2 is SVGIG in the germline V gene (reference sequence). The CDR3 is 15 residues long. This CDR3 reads CAWSVLAGNAKTQYF. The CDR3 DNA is TGTGCCTGGAGTGTACTCGCAGGGAACGCGAAGACCCAGTACTTC.

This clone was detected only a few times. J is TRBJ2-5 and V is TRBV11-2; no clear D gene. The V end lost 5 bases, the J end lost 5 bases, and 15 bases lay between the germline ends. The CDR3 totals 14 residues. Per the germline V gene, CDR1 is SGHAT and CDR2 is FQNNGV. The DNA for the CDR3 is TGTGCCAGCAGCCCCCAGTTGGTATCGGAGACCCAGTACTTC. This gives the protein CASSPQLVSETQYF.

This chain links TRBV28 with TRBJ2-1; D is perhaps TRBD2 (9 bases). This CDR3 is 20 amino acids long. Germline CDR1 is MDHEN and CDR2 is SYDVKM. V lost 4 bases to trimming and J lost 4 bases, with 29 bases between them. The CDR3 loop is CASSSVGQGLSGRLYNEQFF. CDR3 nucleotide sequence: TGTGCCAGCAGTTCGGTCGGACAGGGTTTGAGCGGGAGGCTTTACAATGAGCAGTTCTTC.

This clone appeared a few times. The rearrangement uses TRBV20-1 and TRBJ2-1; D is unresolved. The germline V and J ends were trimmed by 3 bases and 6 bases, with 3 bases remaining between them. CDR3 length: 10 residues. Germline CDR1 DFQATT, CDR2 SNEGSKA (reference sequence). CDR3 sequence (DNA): TGCAGTGCTAGGGCCAATGAGCAGTTCTTC. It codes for CSARANEQFF.

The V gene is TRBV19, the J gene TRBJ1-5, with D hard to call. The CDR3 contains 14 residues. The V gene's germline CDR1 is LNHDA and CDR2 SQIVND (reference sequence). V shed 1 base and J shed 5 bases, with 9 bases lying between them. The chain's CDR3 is CASSIGIEDQPQHF. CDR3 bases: TGTGCCAGTAGTATAGGGATAGAGGATCAGCCCCAGCATTTT.

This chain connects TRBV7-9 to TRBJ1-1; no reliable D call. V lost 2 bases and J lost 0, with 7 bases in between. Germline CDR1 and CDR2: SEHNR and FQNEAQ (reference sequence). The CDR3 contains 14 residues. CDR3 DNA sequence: TGTGCCAGCAGCTTACACAGTTTGAACACTGAAGCTTTCTTT. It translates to CASSLHSLNTEAFF.

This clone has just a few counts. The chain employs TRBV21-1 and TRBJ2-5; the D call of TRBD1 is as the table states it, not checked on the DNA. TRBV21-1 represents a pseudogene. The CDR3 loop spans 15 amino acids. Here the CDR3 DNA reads TGTGCCAGCAGCTCGCGACAGGGGAAGGCAGAGACCCAGTACTTC. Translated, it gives CASSSRQGKAETQYF.

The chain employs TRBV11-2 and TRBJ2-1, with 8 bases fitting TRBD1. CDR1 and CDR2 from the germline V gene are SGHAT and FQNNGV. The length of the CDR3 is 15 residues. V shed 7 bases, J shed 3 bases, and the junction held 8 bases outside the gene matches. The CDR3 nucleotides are TGTGCCAGCACCCTGACAGGGGTCCTCTACAATGAGCAGTTCTTC. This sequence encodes CASTLTGVLYNEQFF. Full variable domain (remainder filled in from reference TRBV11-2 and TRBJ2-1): EAGVAQSPRYKIIEKRQSVAFWCNPISGHATLYWYQQILGQGPKLLIQFQNNGVVDDSQLPKDRFSAERLKGVDSTLKIQPAKLEDSAVYLCASTLTGVLYNEQFFGPGTRLTVL.

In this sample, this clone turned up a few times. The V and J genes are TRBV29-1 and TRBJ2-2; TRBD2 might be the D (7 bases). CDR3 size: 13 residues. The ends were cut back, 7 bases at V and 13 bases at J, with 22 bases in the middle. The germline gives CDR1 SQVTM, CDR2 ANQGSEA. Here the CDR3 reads CSAIRERGGGLFF. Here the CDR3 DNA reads TGCAGCGCTATCCGCGAGAGGGGGGGCGGGCTGTTTTTT.

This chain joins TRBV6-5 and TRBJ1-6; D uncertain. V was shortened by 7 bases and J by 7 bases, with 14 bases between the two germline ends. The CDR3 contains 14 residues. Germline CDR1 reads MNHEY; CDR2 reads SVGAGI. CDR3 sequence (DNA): TGTGCCAGCAACACGGACGGGGAAAATTCACCCCTCCACTTT. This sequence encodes CASNTDGENSPLHF.

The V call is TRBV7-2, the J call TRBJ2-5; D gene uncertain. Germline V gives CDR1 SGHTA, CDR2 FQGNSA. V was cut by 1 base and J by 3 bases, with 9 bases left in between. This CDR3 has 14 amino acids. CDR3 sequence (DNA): TGTGCCAGCAGCTTAGTAATACGAGAAGAGACCCAGTACTTC. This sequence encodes CASSLVIREETQYF. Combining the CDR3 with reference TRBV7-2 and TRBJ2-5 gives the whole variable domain GAGVSQSPSNKVTEKGKDVELRCDPISGHTALYWYRQSLGQGLEFLIYFQGNSAPDKSGLPSDRFSAERTGGSVSTLTIQRTQQEDSAVYLCASSLVIREETQYFGPGTRLLVL.

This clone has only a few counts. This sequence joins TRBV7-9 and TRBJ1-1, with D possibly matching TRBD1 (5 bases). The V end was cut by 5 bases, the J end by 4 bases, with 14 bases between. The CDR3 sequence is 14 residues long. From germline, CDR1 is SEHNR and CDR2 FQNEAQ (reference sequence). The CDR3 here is CASSRGHGSTEAFF. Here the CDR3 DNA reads TGTGCCAGCAGCCGAGGACACGGTTCCACTGAAGCTTTCTTT.

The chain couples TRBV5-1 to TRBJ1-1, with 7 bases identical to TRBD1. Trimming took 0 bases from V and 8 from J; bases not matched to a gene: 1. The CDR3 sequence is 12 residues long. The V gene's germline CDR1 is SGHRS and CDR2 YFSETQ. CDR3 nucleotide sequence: TGCGCCAGCAGCTTGGAAGGGGGCGAAGCTTTCTTT. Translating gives CASSLEGGEAFF.